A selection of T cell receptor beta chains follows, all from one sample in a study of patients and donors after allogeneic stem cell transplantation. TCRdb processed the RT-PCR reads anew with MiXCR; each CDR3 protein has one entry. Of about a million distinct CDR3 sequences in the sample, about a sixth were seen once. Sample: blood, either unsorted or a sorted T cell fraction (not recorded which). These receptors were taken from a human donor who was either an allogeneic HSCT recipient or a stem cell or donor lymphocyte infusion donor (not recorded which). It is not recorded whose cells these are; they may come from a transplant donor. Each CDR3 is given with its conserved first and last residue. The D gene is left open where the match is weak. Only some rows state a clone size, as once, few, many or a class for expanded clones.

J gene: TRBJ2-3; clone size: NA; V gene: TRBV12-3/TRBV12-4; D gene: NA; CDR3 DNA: TGTGCCAGCAGTCTCACTAGCAGTCCCCCACCGAGGTATTTT; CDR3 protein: CASSLTSSPPPRYF
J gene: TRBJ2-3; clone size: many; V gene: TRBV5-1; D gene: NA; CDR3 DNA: TGCGCCAGCGGGACGGAGGACACAGATACGCAGTATTTT; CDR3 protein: CASGTEDTDTQYF
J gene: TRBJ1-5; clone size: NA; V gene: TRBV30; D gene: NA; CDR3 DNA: TGTGCCTGGAGTCTTGACGGTAGCAATCAGCCCCAGCATTTT; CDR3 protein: CAWSLDGSNQPQHF
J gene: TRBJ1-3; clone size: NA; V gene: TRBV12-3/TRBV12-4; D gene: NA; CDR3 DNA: TGTGCCAGCAGCCCGGGACGGAATTTTCACACCATATATTTT; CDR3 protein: CASSPGRNFHTIYF
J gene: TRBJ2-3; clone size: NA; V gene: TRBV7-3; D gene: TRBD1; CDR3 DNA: TGTGCCAGCAGCTTAATTACAGGGGGCCCAGATACGCAGTATTTT; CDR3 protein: CASSLITGGPDTQYF
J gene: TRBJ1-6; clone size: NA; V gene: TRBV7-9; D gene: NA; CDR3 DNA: TGTGCCAGCAGCCCAGCCCTTTACAGTTCACCCCTCCACTTT; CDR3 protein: CASSPALYSSPLHF
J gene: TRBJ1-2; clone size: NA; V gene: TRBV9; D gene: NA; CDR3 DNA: TGTGCCAGCAGCGTAGTAGGACAGCTTACCTATGGCTACACCTTC; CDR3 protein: CASSVVGQLTYGYTF
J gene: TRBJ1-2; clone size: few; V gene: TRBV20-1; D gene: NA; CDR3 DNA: TGCAGTGCTAGAGAATTGAACTATGGCTACACCTTC; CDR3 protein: CSARELNYGYTF
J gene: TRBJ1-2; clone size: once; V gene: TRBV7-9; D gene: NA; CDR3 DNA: TGTGCCAGCAGAATCCCTGACACGAGTGGGGAAAATGGCTACACCTTC; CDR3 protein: CASRIPDTSGENGYTF
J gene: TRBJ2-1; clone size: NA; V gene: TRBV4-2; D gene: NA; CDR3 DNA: TGTGCCAGCAGCCACCGGGGCGTTCTGGATGAGCAGTTCTTC; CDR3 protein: CASSHRGVLDEQFF
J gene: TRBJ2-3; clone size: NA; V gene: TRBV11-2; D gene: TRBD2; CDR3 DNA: TGTGCCAGCAGCTTAGTGGGTTTCCAGCGGGGGGGCCCCACAGATACGCAGTATTTT; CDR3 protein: CASSLVGFQRGGPTDTQYF
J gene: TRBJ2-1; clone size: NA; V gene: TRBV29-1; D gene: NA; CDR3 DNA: TGCAGCGTTGTCGATTCGGTGCACAATGAGCAGTTCTTC; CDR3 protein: CSVVDSVHNEQFF
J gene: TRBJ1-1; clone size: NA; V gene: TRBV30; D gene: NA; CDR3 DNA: TGTGCCTGGAGTGTTCTGTCGGGAGGTGAAGCTTTCTTT; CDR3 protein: CAWSVLSGGEAFF
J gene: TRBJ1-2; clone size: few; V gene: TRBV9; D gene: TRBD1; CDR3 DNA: TGTGCCAGCAGCGTAGACACAGGGGCCTATGGCTACACCTTC; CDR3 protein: CASSVDTGAYGYTF
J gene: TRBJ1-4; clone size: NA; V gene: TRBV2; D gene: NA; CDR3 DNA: TGTGCCAGCAGCCCCCGCCCCAGCCCGTTTCGGGGGGAAAAACTGTTTTTT; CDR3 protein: CASSPRPSPFRGEKLFF
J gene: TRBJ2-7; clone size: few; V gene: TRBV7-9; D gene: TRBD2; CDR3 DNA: TGTGCCAGCAGCTTACCGGCGGGAGAAAGTTACGAGCAGTACTTC; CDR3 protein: CASSLPAGESYEQYF
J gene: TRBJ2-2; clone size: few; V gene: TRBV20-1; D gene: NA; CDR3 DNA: TGCAGTGCTAGAGATCGTGTAAGGGCCGGGGAGCTGTTTTTT; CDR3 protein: CSARDRVRAGELFF
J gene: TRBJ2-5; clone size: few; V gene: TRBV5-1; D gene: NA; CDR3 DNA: TGCGCCAGCAGCACGGGACTTCAAGGGGCCCAGTACTTC; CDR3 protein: CASSTGLQGAQYF
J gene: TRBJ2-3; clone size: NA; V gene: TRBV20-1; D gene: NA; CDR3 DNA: TGCAGTGCTAGGGGCAGGGCTGTCGGCACAGATACGCAGTATTTT; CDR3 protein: CSARGRAVGTDTQYF
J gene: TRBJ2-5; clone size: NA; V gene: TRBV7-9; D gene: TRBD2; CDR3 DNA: TGTGCCAGCAGCTTACCCCCCCCCGGGCTAGCGGGTGAGACCCAGTACTTC; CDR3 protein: CASSLPPPGLAGETQYF
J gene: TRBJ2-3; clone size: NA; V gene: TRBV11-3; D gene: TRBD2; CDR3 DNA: TGTGCCAGCAGCTTAGGCGATCTAGCGGGAGGCACAGATACGCAGTATTTT; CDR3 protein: CASSLGDLAGGTDTQYF
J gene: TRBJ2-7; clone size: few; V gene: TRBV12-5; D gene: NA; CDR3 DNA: TGTGCTAGTGGTTCGAGGACAAGCACCGACGAGCAGTACTTC; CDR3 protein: CASGSRTSTDEQYF
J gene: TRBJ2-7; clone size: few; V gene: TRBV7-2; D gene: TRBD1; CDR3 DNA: TGTGCCAGCAGCTCCGGACAGGGGAGCTCCTACGAGCAGTACTTC; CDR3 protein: CASSSGQGSSYEQYF
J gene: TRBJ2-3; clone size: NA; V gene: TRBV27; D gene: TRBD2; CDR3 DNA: TGTGCCAGCAGTTTATCGGCAGCGGGGGGCTCAGATACGCAGTATTTT; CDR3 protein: CASSLSAAGGSDTQYF
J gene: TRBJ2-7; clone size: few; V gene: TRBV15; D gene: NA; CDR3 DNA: TGTGCCACCAGCAGAGATAGACTGAGCTCCTACGAGCAGTACTTC; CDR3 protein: CATSRDRLSSYEQYF
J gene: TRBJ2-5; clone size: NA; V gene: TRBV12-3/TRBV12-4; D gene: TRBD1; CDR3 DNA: TGTGCCAGCAGTTCACCTGCTGACCCGGACAGGGGCGGAGAGACCCAGTACTTC; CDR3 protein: CASSSPADPDRGGETQYF
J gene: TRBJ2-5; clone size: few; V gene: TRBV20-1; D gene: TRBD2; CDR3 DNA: TGCAGTGCTGAAGGACTAGCGGGGAAAGAGACCCAGTACTTC; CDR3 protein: CSAEGLAGKETQYF
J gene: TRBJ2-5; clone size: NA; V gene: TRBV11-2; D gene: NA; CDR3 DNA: TGTGCCAGCAGCTTAGGTTGGGTTTCGGAGACCCAGTACTTC; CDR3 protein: CASSLGWVSETQYF
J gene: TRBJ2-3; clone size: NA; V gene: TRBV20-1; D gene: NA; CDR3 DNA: TGCAGTGCTAAAACAGGTCCAGATACGCAGTATTTT; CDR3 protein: CSAKTGPDTQYF
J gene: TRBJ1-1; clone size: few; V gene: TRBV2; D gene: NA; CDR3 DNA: TGTGCCAGCAGCGATGTTTGGGGGGAGGGAAACACTGAAGCTTTCTTT; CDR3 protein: CASSDVWGEGNTEAFF
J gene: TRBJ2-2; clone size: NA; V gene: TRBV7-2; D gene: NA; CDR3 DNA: TGTGCCAGCAGCTTCGACACTTTCACCGGGGAGCTGTTTTTT; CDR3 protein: CASSFDTFTGELFF
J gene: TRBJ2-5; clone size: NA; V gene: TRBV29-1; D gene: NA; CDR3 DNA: TGCAGCGTGGACCACGGGACTGGAGGGGCAATTGAGACCCAGTACTTC; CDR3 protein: CSVDHGTGGAIETQYF
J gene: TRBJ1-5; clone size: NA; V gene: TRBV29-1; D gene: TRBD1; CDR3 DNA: TGCAGCGCCGCCACAGGGGTGAATCAGCCCCAGCATTTT; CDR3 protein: CSAATGVNQPQHF
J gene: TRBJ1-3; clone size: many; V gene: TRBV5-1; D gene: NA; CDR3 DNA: TGCGCCAGCAGCCCGGGGGACGTACTTGGAAACACCATATATTTT; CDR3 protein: CASSPGDVLGNTIYF
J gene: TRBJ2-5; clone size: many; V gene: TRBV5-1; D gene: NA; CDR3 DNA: TGCGCCAGCAGCTTGGGGACAACTAACCAAGAGACCCAGTACTTC; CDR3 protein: CASSLGTTNQETQYF
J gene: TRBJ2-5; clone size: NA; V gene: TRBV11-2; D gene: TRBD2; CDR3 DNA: TGTGCCAGCAGCTTAGATCTGTCTAGCGGGAGCGACTTC; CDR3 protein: CASSLDLSSGSDF
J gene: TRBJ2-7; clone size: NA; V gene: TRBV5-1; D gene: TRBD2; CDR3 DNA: TGCGCCAGCAGCTCAACTAGCGGCCTCGGCGAGCAGTACTTC; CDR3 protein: CASSSTSGLGEQYF
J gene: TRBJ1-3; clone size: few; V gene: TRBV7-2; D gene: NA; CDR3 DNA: TGTGCCAGCAGCTTAAGACCTTACGACTCTGGAAACACCATATATTTT; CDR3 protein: CASSLRPYDSGNTIYF
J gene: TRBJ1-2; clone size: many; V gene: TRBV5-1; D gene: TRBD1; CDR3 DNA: TGCGCCAGCAGCTTGGTCGGACAGGGGGGTAACTATGGCTACACCTTC; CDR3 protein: CASSLVGQGGNYGYTF
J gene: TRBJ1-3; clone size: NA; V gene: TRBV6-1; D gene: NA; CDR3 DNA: TGTGCCAGCATCCAGAGCGCTGGAAACACCATATATTTT; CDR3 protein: CASIQSAGNTIYF
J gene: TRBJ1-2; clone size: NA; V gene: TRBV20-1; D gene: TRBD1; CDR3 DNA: TGCAGTGCTGGAGAAACAGGGGATGGTACCTTC; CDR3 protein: CSAGETGDGTF
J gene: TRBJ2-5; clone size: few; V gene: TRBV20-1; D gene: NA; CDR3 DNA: TGCACCGGGGGATATACCCAAGAGACCCAGTACTTC; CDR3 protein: CTGGYTQETQYF
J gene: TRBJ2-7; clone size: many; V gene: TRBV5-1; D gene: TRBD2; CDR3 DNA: TGTGCCAGCAGCTTAGCGGGAGGGGCCTACGAGCAGTACTTC; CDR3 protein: CASSLAGGAYEQYF
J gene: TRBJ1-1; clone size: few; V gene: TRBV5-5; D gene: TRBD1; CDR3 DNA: TGTGCCAGCAGCTTGGCCCGGGACAGGACCAACACTGAAGCTTTCTTT; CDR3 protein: CASSLARDRTNTEAFF
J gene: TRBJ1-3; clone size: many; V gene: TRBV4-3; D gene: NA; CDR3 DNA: TGCGCCAGCAGCCAAGAATTGCGACTCGCTGGAAACACCATATATTTT; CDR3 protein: CASSQELRLAGNTIYF
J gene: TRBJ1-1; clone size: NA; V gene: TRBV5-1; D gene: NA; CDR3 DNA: TGCGCCAGCAGTCCCGGCAGGGGAGGGACTACTGAAGCTTTCTTT; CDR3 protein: CASSPGRGGTTEAFF
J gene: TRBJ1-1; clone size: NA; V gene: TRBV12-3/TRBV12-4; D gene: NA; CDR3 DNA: TGTGCCAGCAGTTTAAGATGGTGGAGTGAGAACACTGAAGCTTTCTTT; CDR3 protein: CASSLRWWSENTEAFF